These 4 T cell receptor beta chains came from one sample sequenced in a study of blood T cells in healthy people across ages. A sample-barcoded 5' primer and a J-beta primer mix were used in a second PCR of about 7 to 12 cycles. TCRdb reprocessed the 5' RACE reads with MiXCR, giving one entry per CDR3 protein. In the table there are some 1.1 million distinct CDR3 sequences, 30% to 40% of which are singletons. The sample was blood. The receptors were gathered from a man aged 18 to 29 in good health.

The CDR3 protein is CASSITGSGTEAFF. The CDR3 DNA sequence: TGTGCCAGCAGTATCACAGGGAGCGGCACTGAAGCTTTCTTT. The genes are TRBV6-1 and TRBJ1-1; weak D call: TRBD1 (6 bases). Trimming cost V 5 bases and J 4 bases, with 14 bases left between them. The CDR3 sequence is 14 residues long. Germline V gives CDR1 MNHNS, CDR2 SASEGT.

This clonotype was counted between two and nine times. V and J are TRBV20-1 and TRBJ2-1; weak D call: TRBD2 (5 bases). Judging by the DNA end, TRBJ2-7 fits better; the J call may be wrong. The germline V gene encodes CDR1 DFQATT and CDR2 SNEGSKA (reference sequence). This CDR3 has 16 residues. CDR3 sequence: CSGSGFGFKVNNEQYF. The CDR3, as DNA: TGCAGTGGCTCGGGATTTGGGTTCAAGGTTAACAATGAGCAGTACTTC.

V and J are TRBV20-1 and TRBJ1-1; perhaps TRBD1 as D (5 bases). V was shortened by 2 bases and J by 0 bases, with 10 bases between the two germline ends. There are 14 residues in the CDR3. Germline-derived CDR1 and CDR2 are DFQATT and SNEGSKA (reference sequence). Here the CDR3 reads CSARRQTLNTEAFF. The CDR3 region has the DNA TGCAGTGCTAGACGACAGACCTTGAACACTGAAGCTTTCTTT.

This clonotype was recorded a few times. CDR3 region: CASSLMSNQPQHF. The DNA of the CDR3 is TGCGCCAGCAGCTTGATGAGCAATCAGCCCCAGCATTTT. This chain connects TRBV5-1 to TRBJ1-5; D is unclear. CDR3 length: 13 amino acids. The V end lost 1 base, the J end lost 1 base, and 3 bases lay between the germline ends. Germline V gene lookup returns CDR1 SGHRS and CDR2 YFSETQ. The full variable domain, its missing parts supplied by reference TRBV5-1 and TRBJ1-5, is KAGVTQTPRYLIKTRGQQVTLSCSPISGHRSVSWYQQTPGQGLQFLFEYFSETQRNKGNFPGRFSGRQFSNSRSEMNVSTLELGDSALYLCASSLMSNQPQHFGDGTRLSIL.